Below, 19 T cell receptor beta chains from the same sample are listed, as sequenced in a study of metastatic and nonmetastatic thyroid tumors (dated by TCRdb to 2020 to 2021). Receptors were amplified or captured by PCR. For sequencing, an Illumina HiSeq 4000 was employed. TCRdb reprocessed the public reads (quality trimming at Q25 with fastp, clone calling with MiXCR) and kept in-frame beta chains. Across this sample there are about 93,000 clones, with about 12% seen only once. The biggest ten clones account for around 11% of the sample. Before undergoing thyroid surgery, none of the patients had been given any kind of treatment. The source material was blood. The receptors stem from a female donor with papillary thyroid cancer or a benign thyroid nodule (not recorded which). Some clones in this sample may be carry-over from other donors' samples.

This clone came up many times. This chain uses TRBV5-6 with TRBJ2-5; the match to TRBD1 covers 9 bases. With 3 bases clipped from V and 5 bases from J, the junction kept 8 bases outside the gene matches. Germline V gene lookup returns CDR1 SGHDT and CDR2 YYEEEE. The CDR3 length is 15 residues. CDR3 in DNA: TGTGCCAGCAGCTGGGGACAGGGAGCTTATGAGACCCAGTACTTC. Its protein product is CASSWGQGAYETQYF.

This clone has ten or more counts. The DNA for the CDR3 is TGTGCCAGCAGCGGGACAGGTGGTGTCGCTGAAGCTTTCTTT. Translation: CASSGTGGVAEAFF. The chain carries TRBV9 and TRBJ1-1, with 7 bases fitting TRBD1. After removal of 3 bases from V and 6 bases from J, the junction contained 8 bases not matched to a gene. CDR3 length: 14 residues. Germline lookup yields CDR1 SGDLS and CDR2 YYNGEE.

This clone was seen many times. The chain carries TRBV19 and TRBJ2-1; 9 bases fit TRBD2. Per germline, CDR1 LNHDA and CDR2 SQIVND (reference sequence). The J segment lost 8 bases and the V segment lost 3 bases, leaving 2 bases of the junction unmatched. CDR3 length: 13 residues. DNA for the CDR3: TGTGCCAGTAGTATCGGACTAGCGTATGAGCAGTTCTTC. This sequence encodes CASSIGLAYEQFF.

Ten or more counts support this clone. V is TRBV2 and J is TRBJ1-5, with D possibly TRBD1 on 6 matching bases. Germline loops: CDR1 SNHLY, CDR2 FYNNEI. The CDR3 contains 14 residues. Trimming cost V 5 bases and J 1 base, with 9 bases left between them. The CDR3 sequence is CASSRGGSNQPQHF. As DNA, the CDR3 is TGTGCCAGCAGTCGAGGGGGGAGCAATCAGCCCCAGCATTTT.

This clone was detected only a few times. A read error may explain this, as a much larger clone is one base away. V gene TRBV14 combines with J gene TRBJ2-3, with TRBD2 matching 11 bases. This CDR3 comprises 15 residues. Germline V CDR1 and CDR2: SGHDN, FVKESK. The CDR3 loop reads CASIQTSGSLDTQYF. The CDR3 region has the DNA TGTGCCAGCATCCAAACTAGCGGGAGCTTGGATACGCAGTATTTT.

This clone was detected ten times or more. The chain joins TRBV28 to TRBJ2-1; 14 bases map to TRBD2. The CDR3 sequence is 17 residues long. V gave up 6 bases and J gave up 0 bases; unmatched junction bases: 4. CDR1 and CDR2 (germline): MDHEN, SYDVKM. The CDR3, as DNA: TGTGCCAGCAGAGGGACTAGCGGGAGTCCCTCCTACAATGAGCAGTTCTTC. This gives the protein CASRGTSGSPSYNEQFF. Looking up the rest from reference TRBV28 and TRBJ2-1 gives the full variable domain: DVKVTQSSRYLVKRTGEKVFLECVQDMDHENMFWYRQDPGLGLRLIYFSYDVKMKEKGDIPEGYSVSREKKERFSLILESASTNQTSMYLCASRGTSGSPSYNEQFFGPGTRLTVL.

This clone showed up many times. CDR3 DNA sequence: TGCAGTGCTAGCGAAATGACTTCATCCTACAATGAGCAGTTCTTC. This encodes CSASEMTSSYNEQFF. This chain links TRBV20-1 with TRBJ2-1; D remains ambiguous. V was trimmed by 3 bases and J by 1 base, leaving 13 bases between them. CDR3 length: 15 amino acids. Germline assignment: CDR1 DFQATT and CDR2 SNEGSKA (reference sequence).

This clone was seen at least ten times. The CDR3 region is CASSLSFPTDTQYF. The CDR3 DNA sequence: TGTGCCAGCAGCCTCAGTTTCCCCACAGATACGCAGTATTTT. The chain links TRBV13 to TRBJ2-3; no clear D. V lost 5 bases and J 2 bases, leaving 11 bases between the germline ends. This CDR3 spans 14 amino acids. CDR1 is PRHDT, CDR2 FYEKMQ, per germline (reference sequence).

This clone was detected many times. This chain connects TRBV20-1 to TRBJ1-1; a weak D match, TRBD1 (5 bases). Looked up from germline, CDR1 is DFQATT and CDR2 is SNEGSKA (reference sequence). The germline V and J ends were trimmed by 8 bases and 1 base, with 14 bases remaining between them. The CDR3 is made up of 13 amino acids. CDR3 loop: CSSRTNPNTEAFF. In DNA, the CDR3 is TGCAGTTCCCGGACAAACCCGAACACTGAAGCTTTCTTT.

This chain uses TRBV4-1 with TRBJ2-2; TRBD1 agrees at 8 bases. Germline-derived CDR1 and CDR2 are MGHRA and YSYEKL. The CDR3 consists of 17 residues. V lost 1 base, J lost 0 bases, and 4 bases stayed unmatched. CDR3 amino acids: CASSQVGQAANTGELFF. CDR3 coding DNA: TGCGCCAGCAGCCAAGTGGGACAGGCCGCGAACACCGGGGAGCTGTTTTTT.

This sequence joins TRBV28 and TRBJ2-7; 8 bases fit TRBD2. V gave up 6 bases and J gave up 3 bases; unmatched junction bases: 13. This CDR3 has 16 residues. Germline CDR1 reads MDHEN; CDR2 reads SYDVKM. The CDR3 protein is CASRPPSGGGFYEQYF. CDR3 nucleotide sequence: TGTGCCAGCAGACCACCAAGCGGGGGCGGCTTCTACGAGCAGTACTTC.

This clone appeared many times. A read error is possible here, since a much larger clone lies one base away. The CDR3 region has the DNA TGTGCCAGCAGCTTGCTCCTCAATCAGCTAGCGGGAGCCGGCACCGGGGAGCTGTTTTTT. It codes for CASSLLLNQLAGAGTGELFF. The V call is TRBV5-4, the J call TRBJ2-2; 10 positions match TRBD2. CDR3 size: 20 residues. Germline CDR1 is SGHNT and CDR2 is YYREEE (reference sequence). V trimming: 1 base; J trimming: 4 bases; junction bases outside the gene matches: 16. The entire variable domain, with the rest obtained from reference TRBV5-4 and TRBJ2-2, is as follows: ETGVTQSPTHLIKTRGQQVTLRCSSQSGHNTVSWYQQALGQGPQFIFQYYREEENGRGNFPPRFSGLQFPNYSSELNVNALELDDSALYLCASSLLLNQLAGAGTGELFFGEGSRLTVL.

A note on this clone: The junction departs from germline at one end; a sequencing error may be responsible. The chain combines TRBV6-1 with TRBJ1-3; 10 bases are shared with TRBD1. The CDR3 consists of 17 residues. Germline loops: CDR1 MNHNS, CDR2 SASEGT. DNA of the CDR3: TGTGCTAGCAGACCGGGACAGGGGAAGTATACTGGAAACACCATATATTTT. As protein: CASRPGQGKYTGNTIYF.

This clone was seen repeatedly, ten times or more. V is TRBV2 and J is TRBJ1-5; weak D call: TRBD1 (5 bases). The germline CDR1 and CDR2 sequences are SNHLY and FYNNEI. The CDR3 has 12 amino acids. V dropped 8 bases and J dropped 7 bases, with 12 bases sitting between them. The DNA for the CDR3 is TGTGCCAGCCGCAGGGTCGGGCAGCCCCAGCATTTT. This encodes CASRRVGQPQHF.

This clone was seen repeatedly, ten times or more. The chain carries TRBV29-1 and TRBJ2-3; perhaps D is TRBD1 or TRBD2 (6 bases each). The CDR3 totals 12 residues. CDR1 is SQVTM and CDR2 is ANQGSEA in the germline V gene. Trimming stripped 5 bases from V and 6 bases from J, with 12 bases between. The CDR3, as DNA: TGCAGCGTTATAATGGGGGGCGATACGCAGTATTTT. Translated, it gives CSVIMGGDTQYF.

Worth noting for this clone: This may be a read error, as it is one base from a much larger clone. The V gene is TRBV5-1, the J gene TRBJ1-1; TRBD1 is a possible D gene (5 bases). The CDR3 consists of 13 residues. Germline values: CDR1 SGHRS, CDR2 YFSETQ. DNA of the CDR3: TGCGCCAGCACCCGCACCGGGGCTACTGGAGCTTTCTTT. Translating gives CASTRTGATGAFF. The whole variable domain, filled in from reference TRBV5-1 and TRBJ1-1, reads KAGVTQTPRYLIKTRGQQVTLSCSPISGHRSVSWYQQTPGQGLQFLFEYFSETQRNKGNFPGRFSGRQFSNSRSEMNVSTLELGDSALYLCASTRTGATGAFFGQGTRLTVV.

This clone was counted ten times or more. This sequence joins TRBV2 and TRBJ1-1; a possible D gene is TRBD1 (5 bases). Germline-derived CDR1 and CDR2 are SNHLY and FYNNEI. The CDR3 covers 14 residues. The V gene lost 6 bases and the J gene lost 1 base, with 12 bases spanning the gap. The CDR3 reads CASSAGGRNTEAFF. In DNA, the CDR3 is TGTGCCAGCAGCGCCGGGGGACGGAACACTGAAGCTTTCTTT.

This clone was seen ten or more times. The chain carries TRBV4-1 and TRBJ1-5; 8 positions match TRBD1. V lost 4 bases to trimming and J lost 2 bases; unmatched junction nucleotides: 1. Germline CDR1 MGHRA, CDR2 YSYEKL. The CDR3 is 14 residues long. CDR3 loop: CASSLQGGNQPQHF. CDR3 in DNA: TGCGCCAGCAGCCTACAGGGGGGCAATCAGCCCCAGCATTTT.

A remark on this clone: Since a much larger clone is just one base distant, this may be a read error. The chain recombines TRBV20-1 with TRBJ2-5; 11 bases fit TRBD2. J was trimmed by 9 bases and V by 0 bases; bases with no gene match: 6. The germline V gene has CDR1 DFQATT and CDR2 SNEGSKA (reference sequence). This CDR3 has 14 residues. This chain's CDR3 is CSARERLAGGSQYF. CDR3 in DNA: TGCAGTGCTAGAGAACGGCTAGCGGGAGGTTCCCAGTACTTC.